This TCR beta chain was captured by sequencing in a study of T-cell memory formation after mild COVID-19. Overall study context: TCR clusters were mostly donor specific.

Notes on this clonotype: Its antigen is not known.

The CDR3 loop spans 14 amino acids. V was cut by 2 bases and J by 2 bases, with 9 bases left in between. Germline values: CDR1 SEHNR, CDR2 FQNEAQ (reference sequence). General study points: Cross-reactive memory apparently joined, as some responding clones appeared in pre-infection memory. SARS-CoV-2 specificity was not confirmed for second-wave clones peaking on day 37. Mostly located in CM and EM were contracting CD4+ clones, with contracting CD8+ clones located in EMRA.

TCRdb re-analysed the 5' RACE reads in MiXCR, keeping a single row per CDR3 protein. The table lists 300,000 to 400,000 distinct CDR3 sequences, around 21% of them singletons. The clonotype originates from an adult woman who had mild COVID-19 (a few samples of this study predate the infection). Cell type and time point are not known. The chain carries TRBV7-9 and TRBJ2-5; D might be TRBD2 (5 bases). What was sequenced was PBMCs or a T cell subset sorted from them (not recorded which). DNA of the CDR3: TGTGCCAGCAGCTTAAGGAGGTTTCAAGAGACCCAGTACTTC. Amino acids: CASSLRRFQETQYF. The full variable domain, its missing parts supplied by reference TRBV7-9 and TRBJ2-5, is DTGVSQNPRHKITKRGQNVTFRCDPISEHNRLYWYRQTLGQGPEFLTYFQNEAQLEKSRLLSDRFSAERPKGSFSTLEIQRTEQGDSAMYLCASSLRRFQETQYFGPGTRLLVL.